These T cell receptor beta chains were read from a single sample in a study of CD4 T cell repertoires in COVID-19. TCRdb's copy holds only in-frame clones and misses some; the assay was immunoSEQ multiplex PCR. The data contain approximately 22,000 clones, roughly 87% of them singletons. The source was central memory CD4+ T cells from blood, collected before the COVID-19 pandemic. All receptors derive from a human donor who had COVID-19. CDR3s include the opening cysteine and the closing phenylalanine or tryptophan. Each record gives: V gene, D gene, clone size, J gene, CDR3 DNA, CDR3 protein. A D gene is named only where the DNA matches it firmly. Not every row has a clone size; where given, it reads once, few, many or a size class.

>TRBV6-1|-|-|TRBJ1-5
TGTGCCAGCAGTGAATCGTCCAGTAATAATCAGCCCCAGCATTTT
CASSESSSNNQPQHF
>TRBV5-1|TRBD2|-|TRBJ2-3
TGCGCCAGCAGCTTGGATAGCGGGGGCTTCACAGATACGCAGTATTTT
CASSLDSGGFTDTQYF
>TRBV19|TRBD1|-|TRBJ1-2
TGTGCCAGTCAGGGACAGGGGTATTATGGCTACACCTTC
CASQGQGYYGYTF
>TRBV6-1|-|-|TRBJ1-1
TGTGCCAGCACCCATCCGGGGGGGACTGAAGCTTTCTTT
CASTHPGGTEAFF
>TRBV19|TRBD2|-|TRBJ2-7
TGTGCCAGTAACCCCCGGGAGGGCGCCGAGCAGTACTTC
CASNPREGAEQYF
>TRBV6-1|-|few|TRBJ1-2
TGTGCCAGCAGTGAATCCGCGACTTTTTATGGCTACACCTTC
CASSESATFYGYTF
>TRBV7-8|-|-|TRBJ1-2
TGTGCCAGCAGCCCAGGGGCCGCGGGTGGCTACACCTTC
CASSPGAAGGYTF
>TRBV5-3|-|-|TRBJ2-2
TGTGCCAGAAGCTTGGTTGGGGGGGCGGGCTTCGGGGAGCTGTTTTTT
CARSLVGGAGFGELFF
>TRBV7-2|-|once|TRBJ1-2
TGTGCCAGCAGCTTAGGGGGGCAGGGCGACATAGGCTACACCTTC
CASSLGGQGDIGYTF
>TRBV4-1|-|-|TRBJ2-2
TGCGCCAGCAGCCGACAGAGGAACACCGGGGAGCTGTTTTTT
CASSRQRNTGELFF
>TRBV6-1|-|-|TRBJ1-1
TGTGCCAGCCTCAGGGGCACTGAAGCTTTCTTT
CASLRGTEAFF
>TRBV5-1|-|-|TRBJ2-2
TGCGCCAGCACCTCTGGCGGAGCGAACACCGGGGAGCTGTTTTTT
CASTSGGANTGELFF
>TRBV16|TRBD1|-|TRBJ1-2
TGTGCCAGCAGCCAATCGGGACAGCCGGAGGGCTACACCTTC
CASSQSGQPEGYTF
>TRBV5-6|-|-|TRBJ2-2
TGTGCCAGCAGCTCTCAGAGCGGAGTATACACCGGGGAGCTGTTTTTT
CASSSQSGVYTGELFF
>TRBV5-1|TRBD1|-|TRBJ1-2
TGCGCCAGCAGCTTGGAGGGGGCGACCTATGGCTACACCTTC
CASSLEGATYGYTF
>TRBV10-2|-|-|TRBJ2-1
TGCGCCAGCAACCCTAGGGGCTCCTACAATGAGCAGTTCTTC
CASNPRGSYNEQFF
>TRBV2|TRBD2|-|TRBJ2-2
TGTGCCATCCCAGCGAGGGCTAGCGGGAGGGCATGGACCGGGGAGCTGTTTTTT
CAIPARASGRAWTGELFF
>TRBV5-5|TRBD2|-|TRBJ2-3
TGTGCCAGCAGCGGTCTAGCGGGGGGTCTTACAGATACGCAGTATTTT
CASSGLAGGLTDTQYF
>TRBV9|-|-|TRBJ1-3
TGTGCCAGCAGCGGCAGGTGGGGAAACACCATATATTTT
CASSGRWGNTIYF
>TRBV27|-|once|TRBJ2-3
TGTGCCAGCAGTTTTGGCGGGTCAGATACGCAGTATTTT
CASSFGGSDTQYF
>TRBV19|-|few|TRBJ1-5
TGTGCCAGTAATCCCCTAGGCGGCCGAAGCAATCAGCCCCAGCATTTT
CASNPLGGRSNQPQHF
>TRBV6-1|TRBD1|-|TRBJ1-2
TGTGCCAGCAGTGAAGCAACCAGGGGGCATGGCTACACCTTC
CASSEATRGHGYTF
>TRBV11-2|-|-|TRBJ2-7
TGTGCCAGCAGCCCTTACTTCGAGCAGTACTTC
CASSPYFEQYF
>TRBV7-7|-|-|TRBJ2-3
TGTGCCAGCAGCTTAAGCGGAACCACAGATACGCAGTATTTT
CASSLSGTTDTQYF
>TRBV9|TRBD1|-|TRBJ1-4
TGTGCCAGCAGCGTAGAGGGACAGGGTGGGGGTAATGAAAAACTGTTTTTT
CASSVEGQGGGNEKLFF
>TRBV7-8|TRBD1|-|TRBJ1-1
TGTGCCAGCAGCCTAGACCTTAGGGGGCCTGGAACTGAAGCTTTCTTT
CASSLDLRGPGTEAFF
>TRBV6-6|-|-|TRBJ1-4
TGTGCCAGCTCGTACGGGGGTAGCGCGGAAAAACTGTTTTTT
CASSYGGSAEKLFF
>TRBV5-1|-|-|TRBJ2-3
TGCGCCAGCAGCATAGGGACTAGCACAGATACGCAGTATTTT
CASSIGTSTDTQYF
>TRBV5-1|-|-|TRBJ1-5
TGCGCCAGCAGCTTGGCCCAGGGGATCCAGCCCCAGCATTTT
CASSLAQGIQPQHF
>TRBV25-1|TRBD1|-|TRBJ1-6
TGTGCCAGCAGAGAGACAGGGTTGTCAGTTTCACCCCTCCACTTT
CASRETGLSVSPLHF
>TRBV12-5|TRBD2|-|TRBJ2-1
TGTGCTAGTGGTTTGACGGGAGGGCCCGAGGGGTGGACCTACAATGAGCAGTTCTTC
CASGLTGGPEGWTYNEQFF